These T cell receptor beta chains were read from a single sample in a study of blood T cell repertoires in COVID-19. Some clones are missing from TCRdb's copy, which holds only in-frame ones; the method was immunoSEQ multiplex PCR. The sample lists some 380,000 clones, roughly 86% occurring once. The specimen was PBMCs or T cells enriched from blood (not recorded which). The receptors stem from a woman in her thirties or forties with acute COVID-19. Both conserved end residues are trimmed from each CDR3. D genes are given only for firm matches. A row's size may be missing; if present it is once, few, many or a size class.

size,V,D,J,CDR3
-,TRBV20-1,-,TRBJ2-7,SARHSYEQY
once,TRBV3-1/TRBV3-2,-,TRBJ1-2,ASSQVTGTPYGYT
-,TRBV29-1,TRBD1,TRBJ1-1,SVDGQARAEAF
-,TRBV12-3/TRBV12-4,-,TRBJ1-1,ASSLHTNTEAF
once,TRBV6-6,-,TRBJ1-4,ASRPSGEVEKLF
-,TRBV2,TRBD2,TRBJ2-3,ASSRTSGPDTDTQY
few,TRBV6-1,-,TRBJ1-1,ASSEASTRPNTEAF
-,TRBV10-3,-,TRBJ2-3,ATSRDPSPSTDTQY
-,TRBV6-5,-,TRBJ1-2,ASKMTDKNYGYT
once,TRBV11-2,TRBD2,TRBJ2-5,ASRNSGGEETQY
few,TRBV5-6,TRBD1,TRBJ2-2,ASSLGTGALTGELF
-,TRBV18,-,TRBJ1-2,ASSPLSGNEGYT
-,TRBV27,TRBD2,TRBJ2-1,ASRLRGGAYNEQF
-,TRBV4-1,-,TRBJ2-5,ASSQVGLETQY
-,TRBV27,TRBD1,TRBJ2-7,ASSLLPGTANSYEQY
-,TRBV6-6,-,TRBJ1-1,ASDNRQGGAEAF
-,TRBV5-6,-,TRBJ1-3,ASSLELRNTIY
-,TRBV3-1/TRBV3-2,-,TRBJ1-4,ASSRNAAATNEKLF
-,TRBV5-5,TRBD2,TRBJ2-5,ASSLQLAGARGPQY
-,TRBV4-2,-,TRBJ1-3,ASSPRTVSENTIY
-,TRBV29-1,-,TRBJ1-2,SVVLYGAGSYGYT
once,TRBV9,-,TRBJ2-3,ASSVVPVTDTQY
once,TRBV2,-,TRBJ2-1,ASSVRDSYNEQF
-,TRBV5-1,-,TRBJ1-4,ASSLPENSATNEKLF
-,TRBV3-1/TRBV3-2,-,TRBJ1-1,ASSQEVSLATDTEAF
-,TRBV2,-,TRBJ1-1,ASSVRDNTEAF
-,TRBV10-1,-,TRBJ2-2,ASSGGRGTGELF
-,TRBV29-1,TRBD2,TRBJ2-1,SVELPGGNEQF
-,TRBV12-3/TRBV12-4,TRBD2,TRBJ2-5,ASRTSGQETQY
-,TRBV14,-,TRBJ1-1,ASSQVDGGEAF
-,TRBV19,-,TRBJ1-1,ASSKTTTEAF
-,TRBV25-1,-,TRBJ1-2,ASSSGIGYGYT
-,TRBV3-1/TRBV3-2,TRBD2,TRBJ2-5,ASVSSGQETQY
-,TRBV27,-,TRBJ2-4,ASSSPGSVNIQY
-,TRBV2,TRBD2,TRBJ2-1,ASSAKRGKNYNEQF
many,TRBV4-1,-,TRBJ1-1,ASSQEGGRNTEAF
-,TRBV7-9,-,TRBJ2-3,ASSLRTDTQY
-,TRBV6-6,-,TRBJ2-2,ASNPGQNTGELF
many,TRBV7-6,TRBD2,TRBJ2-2,ASSLVGGGAITSGELF
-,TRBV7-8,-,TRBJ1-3,ASSEEGASGNTIY
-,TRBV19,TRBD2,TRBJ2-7,ASSTSGGASYEQY
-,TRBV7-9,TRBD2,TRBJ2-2,ASSLPGLAGATYTGELF
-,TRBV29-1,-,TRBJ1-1,SAGVNTEAF
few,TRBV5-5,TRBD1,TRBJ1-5,ASSFGDRGLHQPQH